These 5 T cell receptor beta chains were sequenced from one sample in a study of T-cell reconstitution after alpha-beta-depleted transplantation in children. Unique molecular identifiers were used to barcode this TCRbeta library. TCRdb re-analysed the PCR reads in MiXCR, keeping a single row per CDR3 protein. The sample shows around 600,000 distinct CDR3 sequences, approximately 16% of them seen only once. The material sequenced was PBMCs from the stem cell graft donor, taken from the stem cell graft. The receptors come from a human donor who donated a stem cell graft to a child with acute myeloid leukemia.

This clonotype was counted only a few times. The chain employs TRBV15 and TRBJ2-5; the match to TRBD1 covers 8 bases. The CDR3 runs 16 residues. CDR1 and CDR2 (germline): LNHNV, YYDKDF (reference sequence). The V segment lost 0 bases and the J segment 2 bases; nucleotides outside the gene matches: 5. CDR3 in amino acids: CATSRDRYRGQETQYF. Here the CDR3 DNA reads TGTGCCACCAGCAGAGATCGTTACAGGGGGCAAGAGACCCAGTACTTC.

This clonotype was counted only a few times. The V and J genes are TRBV20-1 and TRBJ2-2, with D possibly matching TRBD2 (6 bases). CDR3 length: 13 residues. V shed 1 base and J shed 6 bases, with 9 bases lying between them. Germline V gene sequence: CDR1 DFQATT, CDR2 SNEGSKA (reference sequence). This CDR3 reads CSARGEEAGELFF. DNA of the CDR3: TGCAGTGCTAGAGGGGAGGAGGCCGGGGAGCTGTTTTTT.

This clonotype appeared a few times. CDR3 loop: CASSLEGSYNEQFF. The DNA for the CDR3 is TGTGCCAGCAGCTTAGAGGGGTCCTACAATGAGCAGTTCTTC. This chain connects TRBV7-2 to TRBJ2-1; TRBD1 is a possible D gene (5 bases). Trimming removed 1 base from V and 1 base from J, with 5 bases in between. The CDR3 consists of 14 residues. Germline lookup yields CDR1 SGHTA and CDR2 FQGNSA. Together with reference TRBV7-2 and TRBJ2-1, the CDR3 gives the full variable domain: GAGVSQSPSNKVTEKGKDVELRCDPISGHTALYWYRQSLGQGLEFLIYFQGNSAPDKSGLPSDRFSAERTGGSVSTLTIQRTQQEDSAVYLCASSLEGSYNEQFFGPGTRLTVL.

This clonotype has at least ten counts. The rearrangement joins TRBV20-1 to TRBJ2-2; D remains ambiguous. In germline, CDR1 is DFQATT, CDR2 SNEGSKA (reference sequence). V was trimmed by 4 bases and J by 0 bases, leaving 9 bases between them. The CDR3 is 14 amino acids. CDR3 nucleotides: TGCAGTGCTACTCCAGGACCGAACACCGGGGAGCTGTTTTTT. Translating gives CSATPGPNTGELFF.

This clonotype was seen ten or more times. The chain uses TRBV30 and TRBJ2-4; 8 positions match TRBD2. J was trimmed by 0 bases and V by 5 bases; bases with no gene match: 12. Germline-derived CDR1 and CDR2 are GTSNPN and SVGIG (reference sequence). The CDR3 consists of 17 residues. CDR3 protein: CAWRPGSGGLAKNIQYF. CDR3 sequence (DNA): TGTGCCTGGCGCCCCGGGAGCGGGGGCCTAGCCAAAAACATTCAGTACTTC.